Shown below are 32 T cell receptor beta chains from a single sample sequenced in a study of T cells after yellow fever vaccination. TCRdb re-analysed the 5' RACE reads in MiXCR, keeping a single row per CDR3 protein. Of approximately 160,000 distinct CDR3 sequences listed, around 9% are singletons. The sequenced sample was CD8+ T cells sorted from PBMCs, obtained 45 days after the yellow fever booster vaccination. Source of these receptors: a man between 18 and 29 years old who received the YFV17D yellow fever vaccine.

This clonotype was recorded once. V gene TRBV11-2 combines with J gene TRBJ1-3; D is uncertain. The CDR3 is 12 amino acids. V gave up 8 bases and J gave up 4 bases, with 9 bases separating them. The germline gives CDR1 SGHAT, CDR2 FQNNGV. CDR3 residues: CASAIAGNTIYF. CDR3 coding DNA: TGTGCCAGCGCGATCGCCGGAAACACCATATATTTT.

J is TRBJ2-5 and V is TRBV7-2, with D perhaps matching TRBD2 (7 bases). The CDR3 runs to 16 residues. Trimming cost V 4 bases and J 5 bases, with 20 bases left between them. The V gene's germline CDR1 is SGHTA and CDR2 FQGNSA. The CDR3 coding sequence is TGTGCCAGCAGCTCGCCGGCCGGGGGGCGACGGGAGACCCAGTACTTC. Protein product: CASSSPAGGRRETQYF.

J is TRBJ1-2 and V is TRBV4-3, with 7 bases matching TRBD1. The germline CDR1 and CDR2 sequences are LGHNA and YSLEER. The CDR3 totals 16 residues. J was trimmed by 4 bases and V by 0 bases; bases with no gene match: 8. Written as DNA, the CDR3 is TGCGCCAGCAGCCAAGATCGAGGGGGCGCAGGCTATGGCTACACCTTC. Its translation: CASSQDRGGAGYGYTF.

The sample holds a few counts of this clonotype. J is TRBJ1-2 and V is TRBV4-1, with no clear D. Trimming removed 3 bases at V and 2 bases at J, with 13 bases between. CDR3 length: 15 amino acids. Germline values: CDR1 MGHRA, CDR2 YSYEKL. The CDR3 loop is CASSQVSDSNYGYTF. Written as DNA, the CDR3 is TGCGCCAGCAGCCAGGTTTCCGACTCAAACTATGGCTACACCTTC.

The chain employs TRBV11-2 and TRBJ2-3; 12 bases match TRBD1. The CDR3 contains 16 residues. Germline-derived CDR1 and CDR2 are SGHAT and FQNNGV. The ends lost 4 bases at V and 0 bases at J; junction bases unmatched: 2. CDR3 DNA: TGTGCCAGCAGCTCGGGACAGGGGGCGAGCACAGATACGCAGTATTTT. Amino acids: CASSSGQGASTDTQYF.

This clonotype occurred a few times. This chain connects TRBV20-1 to TRBJ1-1; no clear D gene. V was pared by 1 base and J by 4 bases, with 13 bases between. CDR3 length equals 14 residues. The germline CDR1 and CDR2 sequences are DFQATT and SNEGSKA (reference sequence). The CDR3 region is CSARGRADGTEAFF. In DNA, the CDR3 is TGCAGTGCTAGAGGGCGGGCCGACGGCACTGAAGCTTTCTTT.

This clonotype was found many times. CDR3 sequence reads: CASSFTSASYEQYF. The DNA of the CDR3 is TGTGCCAGCAGTTTTACTAGCGCGTCCTACGAGCAGTACTTC. The chain recombines TRBV12-3 or TRBV12-4 with TRBJ2-7, with 7 positions matching TRBD2. Germline trimming cut 3 bases from V and 1 base from J; bases unmatched to any gene: 3. This CDR3 contains 14 residues.

V usage is TRBV3-1 and J usage is TRBJ2-3, with D possibly being TRBD2 (6 bases). There are 16 residues in the CDR3. Deletions cut 1 base from V and 1 base from J, with 12 bases between. The germline V gene has CDR1 LGHDT and CDR2 YNNKEL (reference sequence). The CDR3 loop reads CASSQAPGEGTDTQYF. The CDR3 bases are TGTGCCAGCAGCCAAGCCCCGGGGGAAGGCACAGATACGCAGTATTTT.

This clonotype was seen a handful of times. The chain employs TRBV7-6 and TRBJ2-3; 7 bases match TRBD2. The CDR3 is 15 amino acids. V lost 0 bases and J lost 4; bases outside the gene matches: 4. In germline, CDR1 is SGHVS, CDR2 FNYEAQ. The CDR3 bases are TGTGCCAGCAGCTTAGCGGGGGGGTACTCAGATACGCAGTATTTT. Residues: CASSLAGGYSDTQYF.

This clonotype was counted only a few times. This chain uses TRBV6-1 with TRBJ1-5; 10 positions agree with TRBD1. The CDR3 has 15 amino acids. The ends lost 6 bases at V and 2 bases at J; junction bases unmatched: 4. Germline V gene data show CDR1 as MNHNS and CDR2 as SASEGT. The chain's CDR3 is CASRAGTGGNQPQHF. DNA of the CDR3: TGTGCCAGCAGAGCCGGGACAGGGGGCAATCAGCCCCAGCATTTT.

This clonotype was counted a few times. The V and J genes are TRBV6-1 and TRBJ2-7; 9 bases fit TRBD1. Trimming removed 7 bases from V and 0 bases from J; junction bases left unmatched: 7. The CDR3 has 15 residues. CDR1 is MNHNS and CDR2 is SASEGT in the germline V gene. Written as DNA, the CDR3 is TGTGCCAGCAAATTCGAGACAGGGGGCTCCTACGAGCAGTACGTC. Its protein is CASKFETGGSYEQYV.

V and J are TRBV6-2 or TRBV6-3 and TRBJ1-6; the match to TRBD1 covers 7 bases. Germline CDR1 and CDR2: MNHEY and SVGEGT. V gave up 8 bases and J gave up 8 bases; unmatched junction bases: 6. This CDR3 region has 13 residues. CDR3 sequence: CASADREDSPLHF. The DNA for the CDR3 is TGTGCCAGCGCCGACAGGGAGGATTCACCCCTCCACTTT.

The chain uses TRBV9 and TRBJ2-2; no reliable D call. From germline, CDR1 is SGDLS and CDR2 YYNGEE. This CDR3 is built from 12 residues. Trimming took off 2 bases at V and 6 bases at J, with 5 bases between the two ends. DNA for the CDR3: TGTGCCAGCAGCGTGTGGTCCGGGGAGCTGTTTTTT. Translated: CASSVWSGELFF.

The V and J genes are TRBV6-2 or TRBV6-3 and TRBJ2-3, with 12 bases aligning to TRBD2. The CDR3 is made up of 16 amino acids. V shed 0 bases and J 9 bases; nucleotides not matched to a gene: 7. Germline V CDR1 and CDR2: MNHEY, SVGEGT. The CDR3 reads CASSYSSTSGGLTQYF. As DNA, the CDR3 is TGTGCCAGCAGTTACTCCTCCACTAGCGGGGGGTTGACGCAGTATTTT.

This clonotype showed up just a few times. V is TRBV12-3 or TRBV12-4 and J is TRBJ2-7; D might be TRBD1 or TRBD2, each matching 5 bases. The CDR3 length is 15 residues. V lost 7 bases, J lost 2 bases, and 18 bases lay in between. CDR3 in DNA: TGTGCCAGCACCCACGCCATGGGACCTACCTACGAGCAGTACTTC. This translates into CASTHAMGPTYEQYF.

This chain connects TRBV5-6 to TRBJ2-7; D possibly corresponds to TRBD2 (5 bases). The germline V gene encodes CDR1 SGHDT and CDR2 YYEEEE. V was cut by 1 base and J by 3 bases, with 8 bases left in between. The CDR3 consists of 13 residues. The CDR3 DNA sequence: TGTGCCAGCAGCTTGAGGACTTTCTACGAGCAGTACTTC. Translated: CASSLRTFYEQYF.

This clonotype was seen more than once but under ten times. V is TRBV6-2 or TRBV6-3 and J is TRBJ2-5; D is unclear. This CDR3 contains 13 residues. The germline V and J ends were trimmed by 3 bases and 4 bases, with 9 bases remaining between them. The germline gives CDR1 MNHEY, CDR2 SVGEGT. CDR3: CASSYILLETQYF. CDR3 nucleotides: TGTGCCAGCAGTTATATCCTTCTAGAGACCCAGTACTTC.

This clonotype was found many times. The chain employs TRBV7-9 and TRBJ2-7, with D uncertain. The CDR3 sequence is 14 residues long. Germline V gene lookup returns CDR1 SEHNR and CDR2 FQNEAQ (reference sequence). Trimming took off 6 bases at V and 0 bases at J, with 12 bases between the two ends. The CDR3 DNA follows: TGTGCCAGCAGTCCACCTACGGGCTCCTACGAGCAGTACTTC. Protein product: CASSPPTGSYEQYF.

This chain uses TRBV6-2 or TRBV6-3 with TRBJ2-7, with D perhaps being TRBD1 or TRBD2 (5 bases each). Germline CDR1 is MNHEY and CDR2 is SVGEGT. The CDR3 has 16 amino acids. Between the trimmed V and J ends, which lost 5 bases and 6 bases, there was a span of 23 bases. CDR3 bases: TGTGCCAGCAGTCCGGTTGGGGGACCGTCTTCGGGCGAGCAGTACTTC. Translating it yields CASSPVGGPSSGEQYF.

This clonotype turned up a few times. The genes are TRBV7-9 and TRBJ2-7; perhaps TRBD2 as D (6 bases). Trimming left V 1 base short and J 1 base short, with 17 bases between. Per the germline V gene, CDR1 is SEHNR and CDR2 is FQNEAQ (reference sequence). The CDR3 has 17 amino acids. For the CDR3, the DNA is TGTGCCAGCAGCTTAGGGTCGGGGCTAGCGCCTTCCTACGAGCAGTACTTC. This gives the protein CASSLGSGLAPSYEQYF.

The rearrangement joins TRBV7-9 to TRBJ2-5, with 9 bases that match TRBD2. Germline CDR1 reads SEHNR; CDR2 reads FQNEAQ (reference sequence). CDR3 length: 15 residues. V gave up 8 bases and J gave up 2 bases; unmatched junction bases: 9. CDR3 in amino acids: CASHGGSGGQETQYF. CDR3 nucleotides: TGTGCCAGCCACGGGGGTAGCGGGGGACAAGAGACCCAGTACTTC. The whole variable domain, filled in from reference TRBV7-9 and TRBJ2-5, reads DTGVSQNPRHKITKRGQNVTFRCDPISEHNRLYWYRQTLGQGPEFLTYFQNEAQLEKSRLLSDRFSAERPKGSFSTLEIQRTEQGDSAMYLCASHGGSGGQETQYFGPGTRLLVL.

This clonotype has just a few counts. The J gene is TRBJ1-2, the V gene TRBV11-2; TRBD1 agrees at 9 bases. Germline lookup yields CDR1 SGHAT and CDR2 FQNNGV. The CDR3 loop spans 16 amino acids. V dropped 2 bases and J dropped 4; count of bases not matched to a gene: 8. The CDR3 here is CASSLSEDRGIYGYTF. CDR3 nucleotides: TGTGCCAGCAGCTTATCGGAGGACAGGGGAATCTATGGCTACACCTTC.

This clonotype was seen a handful of times. CDR3 sequence: CASSSPAATVANYNEQFF. The CDR3 bases are TGTGCCAGCAGCTCCCCTGCGGCCACGGTAGCAAATTACAATGAGCAGTTCTTC. The gene calls are TRBV7-2 and TRBJ2-1, with D uncertain. This CDR3 has 18 amino acids. Trimming took 4 bases from V and 4 from J, leaving 23 bases between them. Germline lookup yields CDR1 SGHTA and CDR2 FQGNSA.

V usage is TRBV6-5 and J usage is TRBJ1-5; perhaps TRBD1 as D (6 bases). V was pared by 2 bases and J by 2 bases, with 13 bases between. This CDR3 is built from 16 residues. The V gene's germline CDR1 is MNHEY and CDR2 SVGAGI. The CDR3 protein is CASSYAGETGNQPQHF. CDR3 sequence (DNA): TGTGCCAGCAGTTACGCAGGGGAGACTGGCAATCAGCCCCAGCATTTT.

Comments on this clonotype: At one end the junction does not follow the germline gene, possibly because of a read error. The chain recombines TRBV6-2 or TRBV6-3 with TRBJ2-2, with 7 bases lining up with TRBD1. The CDR3 extends over 13 amino acids. Germline V gene data show CDR1 as MNHEY and CDR2 as SVGEGT. The CDR3 sequence: CASSPGDLKGANF. The CDR3, as DNA: TGTGCCAGCAGTCCTGGCGATCTCAAGGGGGCAAATTTT.

V and J are TRBV5-6 and TRBJ2-7; unclear D gene. V was cut by 0 bases and J by 7 bases, with 11 bases left in between. CDR1 is SGHDT, CDR2 YYEEEE, per germline. The CDR3 is 13 amino acids. CDR3 residues: CASSLEAGREQYF. The CDR3 coding sequence is TGTGCCAGCAGCTTGGAGGCAGGTCGTGAGCAGTACTTC.

The chain employs TRBV27 and TRBJ1-1; perhaps TRBD1 as D (5 bases). Germline V CDR1 and CDR2: MNHEY, SMNVEV (reference sequence). Trimming removed 6 bases from V and 5 bases from J, with 16 bases in between. The CDR3 runs to 14 residues. The CDR3 loop is CASSPAGGLTEAFF. The CDR3 DNA sequence: TGTGCCAGCAGCCCTGCCGGGGGACTTACTGAAGCTTTCTTT.

The chain combines TRBV5-5 with TRBJ1-5; 9 bases are shared with TRBD1. The CDR3 runs to 15 residues. CDR1 is SGHKS, CDR2 YYEKEE, per germline (reference sequence). V shed 0 bases and J 6 bases; nucleotides not matched to a gene: 4. Here the CDR3 reads CASSLGTGVTQPQHF. In nucleotides, the CDR3 is TGTGCCAGCAGCTTGGGGACAGGGGTTACTCAGCCCCAGCATTTT.

The chain combines TRBV5-1 with TRBJ2-3; 11 bases are a match to TRBD2. There are 14 residues in the CDR3. Losses at the gene ends were 4 bases for V and 6 bases for J; bases not matched to a gene: 4. Germline V CDR1 and CDR2: SGHRS, YFSETQ. The CDR3, as DNA: TGCGCCAGCAGCGTGACTAGCGGGGAGGATACGCAGTATTTT. Its translation is CASSVTSGEDTQYF.

Only a few counts were recorded for this clonotype. V usage is TRBV5-5 and J usage is TRBJ1-2; TRBD1 is a possible D gene (6 bases). Looked up from germline, CDR1 is SGHKS and CDR2 is YYEKEE (reference sequence). CDR3 size: 14 residues. Trimming took 3 bases from V and 8 from J, leaving 17 bases between them. Here the CDR3 DNA reads TGTGCCAGCAGCTCGGGACAAACTTTGGGAGGCTACACCTTC. It translates to CASSSGQTLGGYTF.

This clonotype showed up just a few times. The V gene is TRBV29-1, the J gene TRBJ2-7; D is ambiguous. The ends were cut back, 2 bases at V and 2 bases at J, with 10 bases in the middle. Germline loops: CDR1 SQVTM, CDR2 ANQGSEA. The CDR3 loop spans 13 amino acids. Here the CDR3 reads CSVETHFPYEQYF. CDR3 bases: TGCAGCGTTGAAACCCACTTCCCCTACGAGCAGTACTTC.

V gene TRBV11-2 combines with J gene TRBJ2-2, with 7 positions matching TRBD1. Germline values: CDR1 SGHAT, CDR2 FQNNGV. With V trimmed by 8 bases and J by 7 bases, 10 bases remained unmatched. The CDR3 contains 14 residues. This CDR3 reads CASYLGQGVGELFF. DNA for the CDR3: TGTGCCAGCTACTTGGGGCAGGGGGTCGGGGAGCTGTTTTTT. The whole variable domain, filled in from reference TRBV11-2 and TRBJ2-2, reads EAGVAQSPRYKIIEKRQSVAFWCNPISGHATLYWYQQILGQGPKLLIQFQNNGVVDDSQLPKDRFSAERLKGVDSTLKIQPAKLEDSAVYLCASYLGQGVGELFFGEGSRLTVL.